This T cell receptor (beta chain) was sequenced for a study of T-cell reconstitution after alpha-beta-depleted transplantation in children. The CDR3 is made up of 12 amino acids. V lost 9 bases to trimming and J lost 9 bases; unmatched junction nucleotides: 4. Germline V gives CDR1 KGHDR, CDR2 SFDVKD. This sample's TCRbeta library carried unique molecular identifier barcodes. TCRdb reanalysed the PCR reads using MiXCR and keeps one entry per CDR3 protein. Seen here are about 420,000 distinct CDR3 sequences, about a sixth observed once, and the top ten hold 29%. This clonotype was sampled from a boy under two years old who had a stem cell transplant for Wiskott-Aldrich syndrome, so the T cells may come from the graft donor. This rearrangement joins TRBV24-1 to TRBJ2-1; the match to TRBD1 covers 10 bases. Sequenced here: PBMCs, mostly from graft donor cells, sampled 360 days after TCRalphabeta/CD19-depleted stem cell transplant. The CDR3 is CATGTGVFEQFF. In DNA form, the CDR3 reads TGTGCCACCGGGACAGGGGTTTTTGAGCAGTTCTTC.